This TCR beta chain was observed in a study of siplizumab effects on memory and regulatory T cells. V lost 4 bases and J 2 bases, leaving 19 bases between the germline ends. Looked up from germline, CDR1 is SGDLS and CDR2 is YYNGEE. The CDR3 extends over 16 amino acids. On this clone: Its antigen is currently unknown.

General study results and limits: Mean Treg-derived proportions of mappable alloreactive CD4+ clones were 55% to 75% for siplizumab and about 28% for controls.

Data came from immunoSEQ multiplex PCR; TCRdb stores just in-frame clones and leaves some out. Of 100,000 or so clones in the sample, around 93% were seen once. The sequence was collected from a human donor in good health. The rearrangement joins TRBV9 to TRBJ2-7, with D possibly being TRBD2 (6 bases). The sample was CD4+ T cells sorted from blood. CDR3 DNA sequence: TGTGCCAGCAGCTTGTTCCGGGACTCTAGAACCTACGAGCAGTACTTC. It specifies CASSLFRDSRTYEQYF.